These T cell receptor beta chains were read from a single sample in a study of beta chain features in type 1 diabetes. Profiled with immunoSEQ multiplex PCR; TCRdb holds only in-frame clones, not every one. Of around 430,000 clones listed, roughly 31% were seen once; the top ten hold 0.065%. The sequencing sample was made of naive CD4+ T cells from blood. These receptors came from a man aged 18 to 29 in good health. Each CDR3 is given with its conserved first and last residue. The D gene is left open where the match is weak.

CDR3: CASSPIPRGPDTQYF
J: TRBJ2-3
D: NA
V: TRBV4-1

CDR3: CAISEGYEQYF
J: TRBJ2-7
D: NA
V: TRBV10-3

CDR3: CASSSVWRGESDTQYF
J: TRBJ2-3
D: NA
V: TRBV7-9

CDR3: CASSSLRGSMNTEAFF
J: TRBJ1-1
D: NA
V: TRBV7-9

CDR3: CSVEPRLAGTDTQYF
J: TRBJ2-3
D: TRBD2
V: TRBV29-1

CDR3: CSVKSATPYEQYF
J: NA
D: NA
V: TRBV29-1

CDR3: CASSRDRGTDTQYF
J: TRBJ2-3
D: TRBD1
V: TRBV4-1

CDR3: CASSTPGNTIYF
J: TRBJ1-3
D: NA
V: TRBV7-9

CDR3: CASSEGPSWETQYF
J: TRBJ2-5
D: NA
V: TRBV7-9

CDR3: CASSADRDSTDTQYF
J: TRBJ2-3
D: TRBD1
V: TRBV7-9

CDR3: CASSVWTGGDTGELFF
J: TRBJ2-2
D: TRBD1
V: TRBV11-1

CDR3: CAISATLAGEVDTQYF
J: TRBJ2-3
D: TRBD2
V: TRBV10-3

CDR3: CASSYRDSGANVLTF
J: TRBJ2-6
D: NA
V: TRBV6-5

CDR3: CAWSVGYRAYNEQFF
J: TRBJ2-1
D: NA
V: TRBV30

CDR3: CASSPAALFYEQFF
J: TRBJ2-1
D: NA
V: TRBV7-8

CDR3: CASSLAGGLSGNEQFF
J: TRBJ2-1
D: TRBD2
V: TRBV4-1

CDR3: CASSMTGGGYEQYF
J: TRBJ2-7
D: TRBD1
V: TRBV19

CDR3: CASTQGGAFF
J: TRBJ1-1
D: TRBD1
V: TRBV6-1